The rows below give T cell receptor beta chains drawn from one sample of a study of Ad26.COV2.S vaccination and SARS-CoV-2 variants. Assay used: immunoSEQ multiplex PCR; TCRdb lists only in-frame clones, some missing. Of 380,000 or so clones listed, about 80% are singletons. The sequenced sample was peripheral blood, obtained in a trial of Ad26.COV2.S vaccine versus placebo. These TCRs come from a person aged 18 to 65 who received the Ad26.COV2.S COVID-19 vaccine or a placebo. Each CDR3 is given with its conserved first and last residue. The order of the fields is clone size, V gene, CDR3 protein. Size values are once, few and many counts, or a class for expanded clones, and some rows have none.

clone_size: NA
v_call: TRBV29-1
cdr3_aa: CSVEPHLDNGSPLHF

clone_size: NA
v_call: TRBV11-3
cdr3_aa: CASSPRGGEQYF

clone_size: NA
v_call: TRBV10-1
cdr3_aa: CARGGETQYF

clone_size: NA
v_call: TRBV24-1
cdr3_aa: CATSDRDTPGYGYTF

clone_size: NA
v_call: TRBV7-3
cdr3_aa: CASSLMGTGSYEQYF

clone_size: NA
v_call: TRBV19
cdr3_aa: CATRGQFRASPLHF

clone_size: NA
v_call: TRBV19
cdr3_aa: CASSIGVTEAFF

clone_size: once
v_call: TRBV5-1
cdr3_aa: CASSLIPGNEQYF

clone_size: once
v_call: TRBV6-1
cdr3_aa: CASSEKGGVTQYF

clone_size: NA
v_call: TRBV6-6
cdr3_aa: CASRRDRGGGSYTF

clone_size: NA
v_call: TRBV5-1
cdr3_aa: CASATSTQETQYF

clone_size: few
v_call: TRBV9
cdr3_aa: CASSPGTPGYEQYF

clone_size: NA
v_call: TRBV2
cdr3_aa: CASSLGAEAFF

clone_size: NA
v_call: TRBV3-1/TRBV3-2
cdr3_aa: CASSQDQSSGNTIYF